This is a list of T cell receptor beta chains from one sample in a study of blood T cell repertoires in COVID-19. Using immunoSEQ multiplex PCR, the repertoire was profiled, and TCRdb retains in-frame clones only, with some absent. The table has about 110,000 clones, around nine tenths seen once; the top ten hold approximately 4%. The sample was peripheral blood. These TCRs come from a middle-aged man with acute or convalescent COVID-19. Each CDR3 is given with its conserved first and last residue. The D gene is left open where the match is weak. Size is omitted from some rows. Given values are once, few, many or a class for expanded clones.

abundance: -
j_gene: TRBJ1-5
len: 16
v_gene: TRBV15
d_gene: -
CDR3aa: CATSRDLRGYGQPQHF
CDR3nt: TGTGCCACCAGCAGAGATCTTCGGGGGTATGGGCAGCCCCAGCATTTT

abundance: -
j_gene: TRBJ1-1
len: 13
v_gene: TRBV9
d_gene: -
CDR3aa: CASSARLGTEAFF
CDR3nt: TGTGCCAGCAGCGCACGACTCGGCACTGAAGCTTTCTTT

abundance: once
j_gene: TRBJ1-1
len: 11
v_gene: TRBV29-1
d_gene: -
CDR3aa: CSVTPRGEAFF
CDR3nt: TGCAGCGTTACCCCCCGAGGGGAAGCTTTCTTT

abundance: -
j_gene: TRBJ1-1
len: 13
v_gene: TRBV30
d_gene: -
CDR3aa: CAWSVWGGTEAFF
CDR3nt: TGTGCCTGGAGTGTATGGGGGGGGACTGAAGCTTTCTTT

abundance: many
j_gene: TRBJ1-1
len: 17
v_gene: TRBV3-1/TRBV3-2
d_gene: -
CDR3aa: CASSHETDSLPNTEAFF
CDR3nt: TGTGCCAGCAGCCACGAAACGGACAGTCTGCCGAACACTGAAGCTTTCTTT

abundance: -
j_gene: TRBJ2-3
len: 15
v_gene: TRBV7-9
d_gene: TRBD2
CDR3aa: CASTPTSGSSDTQYF
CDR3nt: TGTGCCAGCACCCCGACTAGCGGGAGCTCAGATACGCAGTATTTT

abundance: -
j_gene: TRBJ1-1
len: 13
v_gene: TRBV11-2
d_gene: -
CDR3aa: CASSYQRGTEAFF
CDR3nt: TGTGCCAGCTCGTACCAACGGGGTACTGAAGCTTTCTTT

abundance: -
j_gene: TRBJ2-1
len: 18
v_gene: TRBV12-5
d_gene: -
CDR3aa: CASGLALSSGTSYNEQFF
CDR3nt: TGTGCTAGTGGTTTGGCCTTGTCTTCGGGTACCTCCTACAATGAGCAGTTCTTC

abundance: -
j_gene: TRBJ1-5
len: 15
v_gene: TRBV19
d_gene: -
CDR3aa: CASSSQGQSNQPQHF
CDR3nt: TGTGCCAGTAGTAGCCAGGGTCAAAGCAATCAGCCCCAGCATTTT

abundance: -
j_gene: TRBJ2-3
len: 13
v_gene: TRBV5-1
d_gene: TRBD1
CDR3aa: CASSSGQTDTQYF
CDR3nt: TGCGCCAGCAGCTCGGGACAGACGGATACGCAGTATTTT

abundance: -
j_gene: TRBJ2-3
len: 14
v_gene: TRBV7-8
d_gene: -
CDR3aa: CASSLRTTTDTQYF
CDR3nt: TGTGCCAGCAGCTTAAGGACTACCACAGATACGCAGTATTTT

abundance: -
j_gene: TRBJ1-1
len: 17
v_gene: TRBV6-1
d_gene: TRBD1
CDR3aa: CASSDPGQGRLNTEAFF
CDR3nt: TGTGCCAGCAGTGACCCGGGACAGGGGAGGTTGAACACTGAAGCTTTCTTT

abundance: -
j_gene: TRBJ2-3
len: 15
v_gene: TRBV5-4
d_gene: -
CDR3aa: CASSLAGRDTDTQYF
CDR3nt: TGTGCCAGCAGCTTGGCGGGCAGGGACACAGATACGCAGTATTTT

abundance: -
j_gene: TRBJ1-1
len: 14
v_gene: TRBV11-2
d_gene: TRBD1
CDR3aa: CASSSTGLYTEAFF
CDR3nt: TGTGCCAGCAGCTCGACAGGGCTCTACACTGAAGCTTTCTTT

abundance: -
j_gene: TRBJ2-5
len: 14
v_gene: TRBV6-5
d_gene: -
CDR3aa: CASSTGWSQETQYF
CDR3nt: TGTGCCAGCAGCACGGGTTGGAGCCAAGAGACCCAGTACTTC

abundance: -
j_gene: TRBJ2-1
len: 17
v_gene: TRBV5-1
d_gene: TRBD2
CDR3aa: CASSFREGLSGYNEQFF
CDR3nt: TGCGCCAGCAGCTTCCGGGAGGGCCTGTCCGGTTACAATGAGCAGTTCTTC

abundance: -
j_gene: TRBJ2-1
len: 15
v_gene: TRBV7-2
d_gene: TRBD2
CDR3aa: CASSQGLAEYNEQFF
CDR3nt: TGTGCCAGCAGCCAGGGACTAGCGGAGTACAATGAGCAGTTCTTC

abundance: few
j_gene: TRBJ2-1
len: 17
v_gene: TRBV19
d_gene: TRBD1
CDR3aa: CASTDTPGTEGDNEQFF
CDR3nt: TGTGCCAGTACCGATACGCCCGGGACAGAGGGGGACAATGAGCAGTTCTTC

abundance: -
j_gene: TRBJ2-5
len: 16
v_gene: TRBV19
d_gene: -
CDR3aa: CASSPQGHYSEETQYF
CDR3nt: TGTGCCAGTAGTCCCCAGGGGCATTATAGCGAAGAGACCCAGTACTTC

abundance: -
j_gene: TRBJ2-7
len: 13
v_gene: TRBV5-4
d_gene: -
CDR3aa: CASSPRGSGEQYF
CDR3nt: TGTGCCAGCAGCCCCCGGGGGAGTGGCGAGCAGTACTTC

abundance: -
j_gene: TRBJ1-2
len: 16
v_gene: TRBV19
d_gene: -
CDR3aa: CASAPSGQRVNYGYTF
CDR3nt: TGTGCCAGCGCGCCAAGCGGGCAGCGAGTGAACTATGGCTACACCTTC

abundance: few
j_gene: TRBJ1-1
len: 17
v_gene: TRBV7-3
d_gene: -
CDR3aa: CASSLNPTGLMNTEAFF
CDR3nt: TGTGCCAGCAGCTTAAATCCCACTGGTCTTATGAACACTGAAGCTTTCTTT

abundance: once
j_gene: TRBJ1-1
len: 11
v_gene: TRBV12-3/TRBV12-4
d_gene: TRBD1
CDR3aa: CASSPGQGAFF
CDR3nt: TGTGCCAGCAGTCCCGGACAGGGTGCTTTCTTT

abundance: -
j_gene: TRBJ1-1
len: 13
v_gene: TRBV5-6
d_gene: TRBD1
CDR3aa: CASSADRVAEAFF
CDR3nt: TGTGCCAGCAGCGCTGACAGGGTGGCTGAAGCTTTCTTT

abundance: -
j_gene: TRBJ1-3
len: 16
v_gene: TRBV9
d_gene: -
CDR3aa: CASSVAAGAAGNTIYF
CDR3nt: TGTGCCAGCAGCGTCGCCGCGGGGGCAGCTGGAAACACCATATATTTT

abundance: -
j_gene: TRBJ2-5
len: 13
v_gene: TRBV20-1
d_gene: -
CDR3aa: CSASLLAGETQYF
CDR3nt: TGCAGTGCCAGTCTTCTCGCGGGGGAGACCCAGTACTTC

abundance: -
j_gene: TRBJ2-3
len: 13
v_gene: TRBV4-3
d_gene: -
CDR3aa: CASSQDGTDTQYF
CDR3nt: TGCGCCAGCAGCCAAGACGGCACAGATACGCAGTATTTT

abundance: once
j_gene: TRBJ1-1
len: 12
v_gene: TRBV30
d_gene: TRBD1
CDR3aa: CAWSRGGAEAFF
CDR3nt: TGTGCCTGGAGCCGAGGGGGCGCTGAAGCTTTCTTT

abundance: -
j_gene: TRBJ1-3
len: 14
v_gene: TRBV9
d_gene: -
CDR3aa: CASSVRGLGNTIYF
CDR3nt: TGTGCCAGCAGCGTAAGAGGGCTGGGAAACACCATATATTTT

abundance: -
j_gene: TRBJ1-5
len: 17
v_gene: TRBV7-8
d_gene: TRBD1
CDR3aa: CASSPIQQGISNQPQHF
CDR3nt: TGTGCCAGCAGCCCAATCCAACAGGGGATTAGCAATCAGCCCCAGCATTTT

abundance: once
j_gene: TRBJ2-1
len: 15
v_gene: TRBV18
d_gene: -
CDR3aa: CASSPRVEIMNEQFF
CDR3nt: TGTGCCAGCTCACCCCGCGTCGAGATTATGAATGAGCAGTTCTTC

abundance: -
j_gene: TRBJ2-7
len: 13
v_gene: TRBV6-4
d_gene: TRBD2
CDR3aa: CATSRDYGDEQYF
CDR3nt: TGTGCCACCTCTCGGGACTATGGTGACGAGCAGTACTTC

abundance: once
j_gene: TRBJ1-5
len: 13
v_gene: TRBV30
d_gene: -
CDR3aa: CAWSLQGEQPQHF
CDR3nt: TGTGCCTGGAGTCTACAGGGAGAACAGCCCCAGCATTTT

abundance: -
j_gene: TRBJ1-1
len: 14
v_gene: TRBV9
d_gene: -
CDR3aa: CASSVGGGPTEAFF
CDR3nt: TGTGCCAGCAGCGTCGGGGGGGGACCCACTGAAGCTTTCTTT

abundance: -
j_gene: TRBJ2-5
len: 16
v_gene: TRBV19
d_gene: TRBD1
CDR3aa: CASSPHGTGVGETQYF
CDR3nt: TGTGCCAGTAGTCCCCACGGGACAGGGGTGGGAGAGACCCAGTACTTC

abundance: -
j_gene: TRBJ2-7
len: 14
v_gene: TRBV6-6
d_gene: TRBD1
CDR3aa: CASSYRDRVHEQYF
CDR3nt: TGTGCCAGCAGTTACCGGGACAGGGTCCACGAGCAGTACTTC

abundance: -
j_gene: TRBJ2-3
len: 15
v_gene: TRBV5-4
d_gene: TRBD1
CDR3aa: CASSLRTGAGDTQYF
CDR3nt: TGTGCCAGCAGCTTGAGGACAGGGGCGGGAGATACGCAGTATTTT